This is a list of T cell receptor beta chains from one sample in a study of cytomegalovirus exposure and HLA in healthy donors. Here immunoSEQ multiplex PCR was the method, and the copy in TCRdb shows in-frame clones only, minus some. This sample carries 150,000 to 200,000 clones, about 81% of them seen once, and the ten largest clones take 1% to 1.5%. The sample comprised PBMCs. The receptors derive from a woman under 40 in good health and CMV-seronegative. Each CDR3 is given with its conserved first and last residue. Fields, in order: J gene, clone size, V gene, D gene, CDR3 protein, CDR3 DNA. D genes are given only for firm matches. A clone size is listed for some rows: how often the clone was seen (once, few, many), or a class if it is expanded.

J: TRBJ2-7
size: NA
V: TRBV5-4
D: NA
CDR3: CASSLGAGIAPYEQYF
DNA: TGTGCCAGCAGCTTGGGAGCAGGGATTGCCCCCTACGAGCAGTACTTC

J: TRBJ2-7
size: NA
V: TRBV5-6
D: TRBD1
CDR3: CASSLEWDSYEQYF
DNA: TGTGCCAGCAGCTTGGAGTGGGACAGCTACGAGCAGTACTTC

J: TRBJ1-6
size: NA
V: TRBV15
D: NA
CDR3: CATSRDPPPGDNSPLHF
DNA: TGTGCCACCAGCAGAGATCCCCCTCCAGGGGATAATTCACCCCTCCACTTT

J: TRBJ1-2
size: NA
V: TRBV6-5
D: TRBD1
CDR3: CASTPGGYGYTF
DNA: TGTGCCAGCACACCAGGGGGCTATGGCTACACCTTC

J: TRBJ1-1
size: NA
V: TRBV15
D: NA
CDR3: CATSRGEGVNTEAFF
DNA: TGTGCCACCAGCAGAGGAGAAGGGGTGAACACTGAAGCTTTCTTT

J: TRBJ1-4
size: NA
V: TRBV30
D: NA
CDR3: CAWSGRTAGNEKLFF
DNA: TGTGCCTGGAGTGGAAGGACGGCGGGAAATGAAAAACTGTTTTTT

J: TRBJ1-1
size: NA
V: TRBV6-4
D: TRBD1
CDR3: CASSDGDRAQAFF
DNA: TGTGCCAGCAGTGACGGGGACAGGGCCCAAGCTTTCTTT

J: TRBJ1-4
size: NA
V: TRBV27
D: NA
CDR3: CASSLGGLTKRLFF
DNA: TGTGCCAGCAGTTTAGGGGGACTGACAAAAAGACTGTTTTTT

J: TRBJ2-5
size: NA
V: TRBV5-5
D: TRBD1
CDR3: CASSFPSTGAVLVETQYF
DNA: TGTGCCAGCAGCTTCCCCTCGACAGGGGCCGTCCTCGTGGAGACCCAGTACTTC

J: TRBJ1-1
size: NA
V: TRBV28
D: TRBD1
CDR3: CASSSTGQGRRNTEAFF
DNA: TGTGCCAGCAGTTCTACGGGACAGGGGAGGAGGAACACTGAAGCTTTCTTT

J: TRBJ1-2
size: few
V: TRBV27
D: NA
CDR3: CASSLTARYGYTF
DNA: TGTGCCAGCAGTTTAACCGCTCGGTATGGCTACACCTTC

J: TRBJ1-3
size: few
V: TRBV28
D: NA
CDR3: CASNMAGSGNTIYF
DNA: TGTGCCAGCAATATGGCGGGGTCTGGAAACACCATATATTTT

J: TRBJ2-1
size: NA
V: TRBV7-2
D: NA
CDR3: CASSYFGRGSGNEQFF
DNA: TGTGCCAGCAGCTACTTCGGGAGAGGATCGGGGAATGAGCAGTTCTTC

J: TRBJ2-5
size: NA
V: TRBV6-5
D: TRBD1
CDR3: CASRLRMDRGETQYF
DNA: TGTGCCAGCAGACTCAGAATGGACAGGGGCGAGACCCAGTACTTC

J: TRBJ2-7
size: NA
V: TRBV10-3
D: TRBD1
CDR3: CAINTGTGGSDEQYF
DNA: TGTGCCATCAATACAGGGACAGGCGGTAGTGACGAGCAGTACTTC

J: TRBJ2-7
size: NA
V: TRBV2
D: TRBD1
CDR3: CASSDWTGPGGYEQYF
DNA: TGTGCCAGCAGTGATTGGACAGGGCCAGGCGGCTACGAGCAGTACTTC

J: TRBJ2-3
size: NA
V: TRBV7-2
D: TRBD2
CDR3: CASREGGPDTQYF
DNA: TGTGCCAGCAGGGAGGGAGGGCCAGATACGCAGTATTTT

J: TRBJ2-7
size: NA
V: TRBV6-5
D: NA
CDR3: CASSYTSWLEQYF
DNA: TGTGCCAGCAGTTACACTAGCTGGCTCGAGCAGTACTTC

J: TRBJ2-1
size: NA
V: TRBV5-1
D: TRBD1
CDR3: CASSSQGPYNEQFF
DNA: TGCGCCAGCAGTTCACAGGGGCCCTACAATGAGCAGTTCTTC

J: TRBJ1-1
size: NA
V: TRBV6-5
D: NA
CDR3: CASSYSGGAEAFF
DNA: TGTGCCAGCAGTTACTCTGGGGGGGCTGAAGCTTTCTTT

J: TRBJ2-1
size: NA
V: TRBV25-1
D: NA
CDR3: CASSKLGTPSNNEQFF
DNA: TGTGCCAGCAGTAAGTTAGGGACTCCCTCGAACAATGAGCAGTTCTTC

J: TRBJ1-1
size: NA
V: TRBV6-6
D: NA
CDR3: CASSYMSSEAFF
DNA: TGTGCCAGCAGTTACATGTCCTCTGAGGCTTTCTTT

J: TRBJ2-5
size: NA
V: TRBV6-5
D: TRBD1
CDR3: CASSRTGKETQYF
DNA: TGTGCCAGCAGTCGGACAGGGAAAGAGACCCAGTACTTC

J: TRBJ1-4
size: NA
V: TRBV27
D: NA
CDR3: CASSLKGIGVKRRGTNEKLFF
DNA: TGTGCCAGCAGTTTAAAGGGAATCGGGGTTAAGCGTAGAGGAACTAATGAAAAACTGTTTTTT

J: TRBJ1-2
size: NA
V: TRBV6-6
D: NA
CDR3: CASSTELYGYTF
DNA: TGTGCCAGCAGTACAGAATTGTATGGCTACACCTTC

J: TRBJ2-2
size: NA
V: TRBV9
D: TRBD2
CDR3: CASSVVDSGRAENTGELFF
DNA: TGTGCCAGCAGCGTAGTGGATAGCGGGAGGGCCGAGAACACCGGGGAGCTGTTTTTT

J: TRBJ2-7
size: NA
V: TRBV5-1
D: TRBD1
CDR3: CASSLVSGTGSYEQYF
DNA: TGCGCCAGCAGCTTGGTTTCCGGGACAGGGTCCTACGAGCAGTACTTC

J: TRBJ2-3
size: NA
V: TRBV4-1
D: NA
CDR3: CASSRTGSGGVADTQYF
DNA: TGCGCCAGCAGCCGGACCGGGTCCGGCGGGGTGGCAGATACGCAGTATTTT

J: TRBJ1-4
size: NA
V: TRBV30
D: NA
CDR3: CAWSLQRGTNEKLFF
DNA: TGTGCCTGGAGTCTACAGAGAGGGACTAATGAAAAACTGTTTTTT

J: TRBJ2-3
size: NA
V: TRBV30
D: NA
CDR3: CAWGRRGRDTQYF
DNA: TGTGCCTGGGGGCGCCGGGGGAGAGATACGCAGTATTTT

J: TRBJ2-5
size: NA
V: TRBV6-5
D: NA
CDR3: CASSSRFLSQETQYF
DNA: TGTGCCAGCAGTTCACGGTTTCTCTCCCAAGAGACCCAGTACTTC

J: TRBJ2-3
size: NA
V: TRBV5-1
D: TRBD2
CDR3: CASSVRTSGSRADTQYF
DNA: TGCGCCAGCAGCGTACGGACTAGCGGGAGTAGGGCAGATACGCAGTATTTT